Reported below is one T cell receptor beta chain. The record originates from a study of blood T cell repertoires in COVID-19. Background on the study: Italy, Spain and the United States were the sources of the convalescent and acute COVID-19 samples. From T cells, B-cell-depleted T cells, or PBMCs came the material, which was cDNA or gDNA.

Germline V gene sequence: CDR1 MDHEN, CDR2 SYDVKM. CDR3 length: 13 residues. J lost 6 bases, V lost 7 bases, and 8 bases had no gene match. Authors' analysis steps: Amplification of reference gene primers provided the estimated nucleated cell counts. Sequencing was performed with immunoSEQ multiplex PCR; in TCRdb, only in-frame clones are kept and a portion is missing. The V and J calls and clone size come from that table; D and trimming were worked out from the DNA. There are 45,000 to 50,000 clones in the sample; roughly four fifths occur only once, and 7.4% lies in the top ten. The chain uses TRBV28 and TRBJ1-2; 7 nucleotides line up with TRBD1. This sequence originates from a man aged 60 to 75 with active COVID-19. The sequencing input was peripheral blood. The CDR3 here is CASTLGQGDGYTF. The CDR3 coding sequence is TGTGCCAGCACCTTAGGGCAGGGGGATGGCTACACCTTC.